These 10 T cell receptor beta chains share one sample of origin, sequenced in a study of cytomegalovirus exposure and HLA in healthy donors. PCR primers comprised 60 Vbeta and 13 Jbeta primers. Profiled with immunoSEQ multiplex PCR; TCRdb holds only in-frame clones, not every one. The sample contains 130,000 or so clones, roughly 70% of which appear only once. Sequences were obtained from PBMCs. These receptors all come from a man aged 35 to 55 in good health and CMV-seropositive.

The chain joins TRBV29-1 to TRBJ2-7; tentative D call: TRBD2 (6 bases). This CDR3 spans 11 amino acids. V shed 6 bases and J shed 2 bases, with 8 bases lying between them. Germline V CDR1 and CDR2: SQVTM, ANQGSEA. The CDR3 DNA reads TGCAGCGTCGGGGGAGCCTACGAGCAGTACTTC. This encodes CSVGGAYEQYF.

The rearrangement joins TRBV18 to TRBJ2-7, with TRBD1 matching 11 bases. After removal of 2 bases from V and 3 bases from J, the junction contained 3 bases not matched to a gene. In germline, CDR1 is KGHSH, CDR2 LQKENI. The CDR3 spans 15 residues. The CDR3 spells CASSPRDRGYYEQYF. CDR3 nucleotides: TGTGCCAGCTCACCAAGGGACAGGGGGTACTACGAGCAGTACTTC.

The chain joins TRBV28 to TRBJ2-7; D uncertain. CDR3 size: 14 residues. Germline V gives CDR1 MDHEN, CDR2 SYDVKM. Deletions cut 4 bases from V and 2 bases from J, with 12 bases between. In nucleotides, the CDR3 is TGTGCCAGCAGTTCCAGTTCTTTTACCTACGAGCAGTACTTC. Protein sequence: CASSSSSFTYEQYF. Full variable domain (remainder filled in from reference TRBV28 and TRBJ2-7): DVKVTQSSRYLVKRTGEKVFLECVQDMDHENMFWYRQDPGLGLRLIYFSYDVKMKEKGDIPEGYSVSREKKERFSLILESASTNQTSMYLCASSSSSFTYEQYFGPGTRLTVT.

The chain joins TRBV5-1 to TRBJ2-4, with D possibly being TRBD1 (5 bases). The germline V gene has CDR1 SGHRS and CDR2 YFSETQ. V gave up 0 bases and J gave up 3 bases, with 13 bases separating them. This CDR3 contains 16 residues. CDR3 region: CASSLGSRASKNIQYF. CDR3 DNA: TGCGCCAGCAGCTTGGGGAGCAGGGCGAGCAAAAACATTCAGTACTTC. The variable domain in full, with the rest retrieved from reference TRBV5-1 and TRBJ2-4, is KAGVTQTPRYLIKTRGQQVTLSCSPISGHRSVSWYQQTPGQGLQFLFEYFSETQRNKGNFPGRFSGRQFSNSRSEMNVSTLELGDSALYLCASSLGSRASKNIQYFGAGTRLSVL.

CDR3 amino acids: CASQILRQAPYEQYF. The CDR3 nucleotides read TGTGCCAGCCAGATCTTAAGACAGGCACCCTACGAGCAGTACTTC. The J gene is TRBJ2-7, the V gene TRBV7-2, with D perhaps TRBD1 (6 bases). V was trimmed by 8 bases and J by 2 bases, leaving 19 bases between them. Germline CDR1 and CDR2: SGHTA and FQGNSA. The CDR3 is 15 amino acids.

The CDR3 coding sequence is TGTGCCAGCAGTGGCCGCACTAGGGGGATTTCCGGGGAGCTGTTTTTT. Amino acids: CASSGRTRGISGELFF. The rearrangement links TRBV2 to TRBJ2-2, with D possibly being TRBD1 (6 bases). The CDR3 sequence is 16 residues long. Germline V lookup: CDR1 SNHLY, CDR2 FYNNEI. With 4 bases removed from V and 6 bases from J, the gap between germline ends came to 18 bases.

The V call is TRBV28, the J call TRBJ2-7; 7 nucleotides line up with TRBD1. The CDR3 is 17 amino acids. With 5 bases clipped from V and 6 bases from J, the junction kept 19 bases outside the gene matches. Germline CDR1 MDHEN, CDR2 SYDVKM. CDR3 nucleotide sequence: TGTGCCAGCAGTACCACCTTCGACAGGGCTAATTGGTTCGAGCAGTACTTC. It translates to CASSTTFDRANWFEQYF.

The chain uses TRBV6-5 and TRBJ1-2; D ambiguous. V shed 5 bases and J shed 4 bases, with 17 bases lying between them. The CDR3 length is 15 residues. Looked up from germline, CDR1 is MNHEY and CDR2 is SVGAGI. In DNA form, the CDR3 reads TGTGCCAGCAGTCGCATAGGGAGTTCGGCCTATGGCTACACCTTC. Amino acids: CASSRIGSSAYGYTF.

There are a few counts of this clone. The chain has TRBV5-6 and TRBJ2-5; tentative D call: TRBD1 (7 bases). Per the germline V gene, CDR1 is SGHDT and CDR2 is YYEEEE. The CDR3 has 16 amino acids. Trimming pared 3 bases from V and 3 bases from J, leaving 18 bases between. In DNA form, the CDR3 reads TGTGCCAGCAGCTCCCAACAGGGGAGGAGGAAAGAGACCCAGTACTTC. Protein product: CASSSQQGRRKETQYF.

This clone turned up a few times. CDR3: CASSQGFSYEQYF. The CDR3 coding sequence is TGTGCCAGCAGTCAGGGCTTCTCCTACGAGCAGTACTTC. The chain couples TRBV6-1 to TRBJ2-7; TRBD1 is a possible D gene (5 bases). CDR3 size: 13 residues. Deletions cut 5 bases from V and 0 bases from J, with 8 bases between. CDR1 MNHNS and CDR2 SASEGT come from the germline V gene.